The T cell receptor beta chain under discussion was sequenced for a study of a mutant IDH1 vaccine in newly diagnosed glioma. Study information: Following radiotherapy alone, or alongside temozolomide cycles, vaccination was started after an interval of 4-6 weeks. Receipt of radiotherapy, temozolomide, or both preceded the study, and most received both. Week 35 brought visit V12, which was followed by visit V13 at week 47.

The CDR3 has 14 residues. With 3 bases clipped from V and 3 bases from J, the junction kept 2 bases outside the gene matches. Germline V gene sequence: CDR1 GTSNPN, CDR2 SVGIG (reference sequence). The sample's time point: week 35, safety follow-up. Doses consisted of 300 ug of mutant IDH1 20-mer peptide each, paired with topical imiquimod. Each donor presented with a new WHO grade 3 or 4 astrocytoma that tested IDH1-mutant and showed ATRX loss. With respect to this clone: Antigen: not known.

Libraries were prepared by immunoSEQ multiplex PCR; TCRdb keeps only in-frame clonotypes and omits some of them. The sample shows some 33,000 clones, under 85% of them seen only once. The receptor comes from a young woman with glioma. Some clones in this sample may be carry-over from other donors' samples. The rearrangement uses TRBV30 and TRBJ2-5, with TRBD2 identical over 12 bases. The material was PBMCs, obtained from a glioma patient whose treatment included an IDH1 peptide vaccine. The CDR3 region is CAWRLAGGKETQYF. The CDR3 nucleotides are TGTGCCTGGAGACTAGCGGGAGGTAAAGAGACCCAGTACTTC.